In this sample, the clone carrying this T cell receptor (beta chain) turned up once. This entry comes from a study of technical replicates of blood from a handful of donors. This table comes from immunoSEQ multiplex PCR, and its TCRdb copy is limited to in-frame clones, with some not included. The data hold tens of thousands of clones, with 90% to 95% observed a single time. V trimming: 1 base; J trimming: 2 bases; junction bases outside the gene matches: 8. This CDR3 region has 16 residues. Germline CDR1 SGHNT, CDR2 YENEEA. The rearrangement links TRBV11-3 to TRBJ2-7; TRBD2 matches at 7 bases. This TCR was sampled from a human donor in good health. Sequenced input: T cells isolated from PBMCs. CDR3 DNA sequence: TGTGCCAGCAGCTTAGTGACGGGAGGCAAGACCTACGAGCAGTACTTC. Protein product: CASSLVTGGKTYEQYF.